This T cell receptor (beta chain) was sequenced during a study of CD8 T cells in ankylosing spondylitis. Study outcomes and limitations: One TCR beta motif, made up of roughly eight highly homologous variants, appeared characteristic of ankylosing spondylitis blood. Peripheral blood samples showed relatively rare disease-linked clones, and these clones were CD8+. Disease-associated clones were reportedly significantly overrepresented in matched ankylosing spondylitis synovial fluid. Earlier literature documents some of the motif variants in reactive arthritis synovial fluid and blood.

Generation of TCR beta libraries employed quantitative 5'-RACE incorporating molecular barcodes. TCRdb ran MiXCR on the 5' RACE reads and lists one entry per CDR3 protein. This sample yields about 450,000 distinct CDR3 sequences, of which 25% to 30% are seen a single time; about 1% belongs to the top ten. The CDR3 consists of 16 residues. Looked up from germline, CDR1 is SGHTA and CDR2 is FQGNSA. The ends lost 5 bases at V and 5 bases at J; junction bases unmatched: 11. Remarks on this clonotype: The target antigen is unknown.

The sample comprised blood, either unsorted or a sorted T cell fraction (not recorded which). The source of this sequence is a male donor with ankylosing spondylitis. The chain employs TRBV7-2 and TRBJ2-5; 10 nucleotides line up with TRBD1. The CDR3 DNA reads TGTGCCAGCAGCCCCCAGCCGGGACAGGGGCTGGAGACCCAGTACTTC. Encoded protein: CASSPQPGQGLETQYF.